The 19 T cell receptor beta chains presented below share a single source sample, sequenced in a study of T cells in Graves' hyperthyroidism and ophthalmopathy. Regions amplified from RNA transcripts were the TCR beta CDR3 regions. The primer set for the first-round RT-PCR of the TCR CDR3 was HTBI. TCRdb called the multiplex PCR reads again in MiXCR, with one record for every CDR3 protein. The sample has hundreds of thousands of distinct CDR3 sequences; approximately 40% are singletons. Sequencing was done on a sample of blood. These receptors were taken from a woman aged 40 to 55 with Graves' hyperthyroidism.

This clonotype was seen at least ten times. CDR3: CASSVGGDTGELFF. Written as DNA, the CDR3 is TGTGCCAGCAGTGTCGGGGGAGACACCGGGGAGCTGTTTTTT. This chain joins TRBV9 and TRBJ2-2, with D tentatively TRBD2 (6 bases). The CDR3 consists of 14 residues. The V and J ends lost 5 bases and 3 bases respectively, with 11 bases between them. Germline loops: CDR1 SGDLS, CDR2 YYNGEE.

The V and J genes are TRBV6-6 and TRBJ1-1; D gene ambiguous. Trimming left V 7 bases short and J 5 bases short, with 8 bases between. This CDR3 region has 11 residues. Looked up from germline, CDR1 is MNHNY and CDR2 is SVGAGI (reference sequence). The CDR3 sequence is CASMGFTEAFF. The CDR3 DNA reads as TGTGCCAGCATGGGGTTTACTGAAGCTTTCTTT.

There are many counts of this clonotype. The rearrangement joins TRBV20-1 to TRBJ1-2, with TRBD1 identical over 7 bases. The CDR3 covers 16 residues. Trimming took 3 bases from V and 6 from J; bases not matched to a gene: 16. Germline assignment: CDR1 DFQATT and CDR2 SNEGSKA (reference sequence). This CDR3 is CSASPPLRQGTHGYTF. The CDR3 region has the DNA TGCAGTGCTAGCCCACCTCTCAGACAGGGAACCCATGGCTACACCTTC.

This chain joins TRBV7-3 and TRBJ1-6; 7 bases line up with TRBD1. V trimming: 11 bases; J trimming: 6 bases; junction bases outside the gene matches: 19. The CDR3 loop spans 17 amino acids. CDR1 and CDR2 from the germline V gene are SGHTA and FQGTGA. The CDR3 nucleotides read TGTGCCTGGAATCGAGATCGGGGACAGTCTCTTAATTCACCCCTCCACTTT. Its protein is CAWNRDRGQSLNSPLHF.

This clonotype was picked up many times. This chain connects TRBV4-3 to TRBJ1-2, with D unresolved. With 1 base removed from V and 4 bases from J, the gap between germline ends came to 16 bases. Germline values: CDR1 LGHNA, CDR2 YSLEER. The CDR3 runs 16 residues. DNA for the CDR3: TGCGCCAGCAGCCAAGGAACGGTTTCGGTTGGCTATGGCTACACCTTC. This codes for CASSQGTVSVGYGYTF.

Ten or more counts support this clonotype. CDR3 DNA sequence: TGTGCCAGCAGCTCCCGGGACAGGGTCCAAGAGACCCAGTACTTC. Residues: CASSSRDRVQETQYF. This rearrangement joins TRBV7-2 to TRBJ2-5; 9 bases are shared with TRBD1. V lost 4 bases, J lost 1 base, and 4 bases stayed unmatched. The CDR3 is 15 residues long. Germline assignment: CDR1 SGHTA and CDR2 FQGNSA.

The V call is TRBV19, the J call TRBJ1-4, with 11 bases identical to TRBD1. Trimming at V came to 7 bases and at J to 3 bases, leaving 10 bases not matched to a gene. Per germline, CDR1 LNHDA and CDR2 SQIVND (reference sequence). CDR3 length: 17 residues. CDR3 protein: CASIPGQGVDPNEKLFF. Here the CDR3 DNA reads TGTGCCAGTATTCCGGGACAGGGGGTGGATCCTAATGAAAAACTGTTTTTT.

V and J are TRBV28 and TRBJ1-1; D gene ambiguous. Germline CDR1 is MDHEN and CDR2 is SYDVKM. CDR3 length: 17 residues. V lost 3 bases and J lost 0, with 17 bases in between. The CDR3 sequence is CASSLAGPANMNTEAFF. In DNA form, the CDR3 reads TGTGCCAGCAGTTTGGCAGGTCCTGCCAACATGAACACTGAAGCTTTCTTT.

This clonotype has a count of ten or more. The chain uses TRBV7-9 and TRBJ1-1; D unclear. The V gene's germline CDR1 is SEHNR and CDR2 FQNEAQ (reference sequence). V gave up 1 base and J gave up 1 base, with 10 bases separating them. The CDR3 spans 15 residues. CDR3 nucleotide sequence: TGTGCCAGCAGCTTAGAGGGTGCTCCGAACACTGAAGCTTTCTTT. This encodes CASSLEGAPNTEAFF. The whole variable domain, filled in from reference TRBV7-9 and TRBJ1-1, reads DTGVSQNPRHKITKRGQNVTFRCDPISEHNRLYWYRQTLGQGPEFLTYFQNEAQLEKSRLLSDRFSAERPKGSFSTLEIQRTEQGDSAMYLCASSLEGAPNTEAFFGQGTRLTVV.

This sequence joins TRBV10-3 and TRBJ1-2; no clear D gene. CDR1 is ENHRY and CDR2 is SYGVKD in the germline V gene. The CDR3 totals 15 residues. V lost 0 bases, J lost 1 base, and 9 bases lay in between. CDR3 sequence reads: CAISESQEDNYGYTF. CDR3 nucleotides: TGTGCCATCAGTGAGTCGCAGGAAGATAACTATGGCTACACCTTC.

The chain employs TRBV27 and TRBJ1-4; D remains ambiguous. CDR3 length: 16 residues. CDR1 and CDR2 (germline): MNHEY, SMNVEV (reference sequence). The V and J ends lost 2 bases and 7 bases respectively, with 17 bases between them. The CDR3 spells CASSLAPPGSGEKLFF. CDR3 bases: TGTGCCAGCAGTTTAGCCCCCCCAGGTTCGGGTGAAAAACTGTTTTTT.

The table lists this clonotype with a count of one. This chain links TRBV7-2 with TRBJ1-6, with D uncertain. The CDR3 consists of 15 residues. Germline lookup yields CDR1 SGHTA and CDR2 FQGNSA. Trimming took 1 base from V and 9 from J, leaving 13 bases between them. CDR3: CASSLGRVGSSPLHF. CDR3 nucleotide sequence: TGTGCCAGCAGCTTAGGGCGGGTGGGCAGTTCACCCCTCCACTTT.

The chain couples TRBV19 to TRBJ1-1, with D perhaps matching TRBD1 (5 bases). CDR1 and CDR2 (germline): LNHDA, SQIVND (reference sequence). Trimming took 4 bases from V and 1 from J, leaving 19 bases between them. This CDR3 comprises 17 residues. CDR3 protein: CASSTSRRGGWNTEAFF. DNA of the CDR3: TGTGCCAGTAGTACTTCCCGCCGGGGGGGTTGGAACACTGAAGCTTTCTTT.

This clonotype was found a few times. The chain combines TRBV3-2 with TRBJ1-2; TRBD1 reflects the table's D call only, with no check against the DNA. TRBV3-2 is flagged as a pseudogene. The CDR3 consists of 13 residues. CDR3 amino acids: CASNQEGVGGYTF. The DNA of the CDR3 is TGTGCCAGCAACCAAGAAGGGGTAGGAGGCTACACCTTC.

The chain recombines TRBV4-3 with TRBJ2-2; no clear D gene. The germline V and J ends were trimmed by 1 base and 8 bases, with 8 bases remaining between them. The CDR3 covers 13 residues. Germline V gene data show CDR1 as LGHNA and CDR2 as YSLEER. In DNA form, the CDR3 reads TGCGCCAGCAGCCAAGCGACACAGGGGGAGCTGTTTTTT. Its translation is CASSQATQGELFF.

The genes are TRBV15 and TRBJ1-2; D gene ambiguous. Between the trimmed V and J ends, which lost 0 bases and 6 bases, there was a span of 17 bases. Germline V gene sequence: CDR1 LNHNV, CDR2 YYDKDF (reference sequence). CDR3 length: 16 residues. CDR3 in DNA: TGTGCCACCAGCAGAGACAGCAGGCCCCCTCTAGATGGCTACACCTTC. Translating gives CATSRDSRPPLDGYTF.

The chain combines TRBV7-2 with TRBJ1-2; 7 nucleotides align to TRBD1. CDR1 and CDR2 (germline): SGHTA, FQGNSA. The V gene end was trimmed by 1 base and the J gene end by 1 base; junction bases not matched to a gene: 6. The CDR3 spans 16 residues. The CDR3 spells CASSLGDRPFNYGYTF. As DNA, the CDR3 is TGTGCCAGCAGCTTAGGGGACAGACCCTTTAACTATGGCTACACCTTC.

In this sample, this clonotype turned up once. The CDR3 loop is CASSYGTGGGNQPQHF. The CDR3 region has the DNA TGTGCCAGCAGTTACGGAACAGGTGGGGGAAATCAGCCCCAGCATTTT. The chain links TRBV6-5 to TRBJ1-5; D may be TRBD1 (5 bases). The germline V gene has CDR1 MNHEY and CDR2 SVGAGI. The length of the CDR3 is 16 residues. The V end was cut by 2 bases, the J end by 4 bases, with 15 bases between.

As to this clonotype: Since a far larger clone is one base different, this is likely a read error. The chain joins TRBV20-1 to TRBJ2-5, with 10 bases aligning to TRBD2. The CDR3 is 14 residues long. The ends lost 4 bases at V and 7 bases at J; junction bases unmatched: 9. The germline gives CDR1 DFQATT, CDR2 SNEGSKA (reference sequence). In nucleotides, the CDR3 is TGCAGTGCTATGGGGCTAGCGGGGGTGGTGACCCAGTACTTC. It translates to CSAMGLAGVVTQYF.